Described below is a single T cell receptor (beta chain) sequence and its context. The clone's antigen remains unknown. Per-base qualities were not stored, and no clone one base away is much larger. Libraries were constructed by the immunoSEQ multiplex PCR assay. TCR beta CDR3 sequencing was performed on DNA from the cultured, isolated CD4+ T cells. Per the original workflow: The analysis removed non-productive TCR sequences, trimmed reads to the CDR3 region, and retained only CDR3s that were 7 or more amino acids long. The MANAFEST web app was used to pick out antigen-specific clonotypes by comparing their expansion in peptide wells with that in reference cultures. For clones to be considered positive, expansion at FDR<0.05 versus reference and all other wells, an odds ratio above 5, and a frequency above 0.1% in two replicate wells were required. A clonotype was called cross-reactive if it was significantly expanded both in SARS-CoV-2 spike wells and in at least one common cold coronavirus spike condition. Using the stringdist R package, CDR3 similarity was measured by Levenshtein distance, and unrooted trees were constructed with ape in R 3.6.1. TCRdb obtained this table from immuneACCESS and retained in-frame rearrangements with V and J assigned. These tables miss some clones; where compared with another copy, unresolved V genes account for less than half of the shortfall, and the remainder is unexplained. That table gives V, J and clone size, and the DNA gave D and trimming. In this sample the table shows tens of thousands of clones, 70% to 80% of which occur a single time. Of the sample, approximately 3% falls within the top ten clones.

After about 9 days of culture, CD4+ T cells were isolated with the EasySep CD4+ T cell isolation kit. None of the healthy vaccine recipients had a prior SARS-CoV-2 infection, which was confirmed by nucleocapsid antibody tests that came back negative both before and after vaccination. Half of the culture medium was replaced with fresh IL-2-containing medium on days 3 and 7. Each peptide stimulation condition was cultured in triplicate wells unless otherwise noted. Using Ficoll-Paque Plus gradient centrifugation, PBMC were separated from whole blood and then either used fresh or cryopreserved at -140C. The QIAamp micro DNA kit was used to extract genomic DNA from the cultured CD4+ T cells. The data derive from a study of vaccination effects on CD4 cells after COVID-19 (dated by TCRdb to between 2020 and 2023). Concerning the study at large: In the ViraFEST assay, PBMC were stimulated with viral peptide pools, and antigen-specific CD4+ T cell clonotypes were then identified by expansion using TCR sequencing. Each participant received two doses of an mRNA SARS-CoV-2 vaccine, either BNT162b2 or mRNA-1273. Each well held 1.5 million to 2 million PBMC cultured in IMDM containing around 5% human AB serum, around 9.3 IU/ml IL-2 and gentamicin, along with around 9.4 ug/ml peptides. The study compared SARS-CoV-2 spike-specific CD4+ TCR repertoires before and after mRNA vaccination in COVID-19 convalescent patients and infection-naive vaccine recipients. Altogether, roughly 10 COVID-19 convalescent patients and a few SARS-CoV-2-naive healthy vaccine recipients made up the full study. Cultures from other donors in the study were sequenced with the Oncomine TCR Beta short-read assay on an Illumina iSeq 100. Summary of the overall study and its limitations: The study was limited by a small number of convalescent patients and lacked early post-infection timepoints. Both infection-induced and vaccine-induced clones contracted markedly at late post-vaccination timepoints, which is consistent with waning T cell responses. Among healthy vaccine recipients, nearly all vaccine-induced clones were SARS-CoV-2 mono-reactive, and just 1 of 255 was cross-reactive with common cold coronaviruses.

The origin of this receptor is a human donor who received a COVID-19 vaccine. The input for sequencing was CD4+ T cells from PBMCs cultured without peptide, taken before COVID-19 vaccination.

The CDR3 in this case is CASEKTGGAGYGYTF. The DNA is TGTGCCAGCGAGAAAACAGGGGGCGCCGGCTATGGCTACACCTTC. The chain is made from TRBV6-4 and TRBJ1-2, and 9 junction bases match TRBD1. Reading from cysteine to phenylalanine, the CDR3 counts 15 amino acids. Only the CDR3 DNA stays, 45 bases, in frame from base 1. At the junction V is shortened by 8 bases and J by 4 bases; bases outside the gene matches: 11. Sequences MRHNA (CDR1) and SNTAGT (CDR2) are obtained from the germline V gene.